This section outlines one TCR beta chain sequence together with its context. Its antigen is unidentified. This record belongs to a study of T cell repertoires in cytomegalovirus infection. About the research overall: The authors used CMV epitopes that were HLA-C-restricted (recently identified) and HLA-B-restricted (well studied). Carrying CMV and the relevant HLA type showed in public TCR beta signatures.

CDR1 is SGHRS, CDR2 YFSETQ, per germline. The J segment lost 3 bases and the V segment lost 4 bases, leaving 5 bases of the junction unmatched. CDR3 size: 15 residues. A single record per CDR3 protein comes from TCRdb applying MiXCR to the reads. Counted here are 340,000 or so distinct CDR3 sequences, approximately 25% occurring once; the ten biggest clones make up about an eighth. Notes on the study in general: Totalled public TCR beta family frequency picked out people who carried CMV plus the relevant HLA.

The chain employs TRBV5-1 and TRBJ2-7, with 12 bases matching TRBD2. The TCR originated in a human donor in good health (CMV status not recorded). Some clones in this sample may be carry-over from other donors' samples. The source material was cultured PBMCs, sampled from culture after CMV antigen stimulation. The CDR3 nucleotides read TGCGCCAGCAGCCGATCGACTAGCGGGAGCTACGAGCAGTACTTC. As protein: CASSRSTSGSYEQYF.